This T cell receptor beta chain was documented in a study of blood T cells in healthy people across ages (dated by TCRdb to about 2015). Describing the broader study: In model experiments, template switching captured roughly one uniquely barcoded TCR beta cDNA molecule for every two T cells. The study measured age-related changes in TCR beta repertoire diversity using deep sequencing normalized with unique cDNA molecular identifiers. Donors were grouped into four age groups: young (average about 15 years), middle-aged (39), aged (around 66) and long-lived (about 82). To avoid experimental bias, donors of different ages were randomly spread across the sequencing lanes. Using the same blood draw, the study looked at two additional independent replicas of 1 million unique cDNA reads for two donors, one aged 18 to 30 and the other aged 80 or older. General study outcomes and caveats: As age increased, observed TCR beta diversity per million T cells dropped in a roughly linear way, and a significant reduction was already evident by age approximately 40. Since profiling was done on bulk unsorted PBMCs, naive and antigen-experienced compartments could not be conclusively compared. Compared with the aged group, more naive CD4+ T cells, fewer expanded clones and increased TCR diversity were shown by the long-lived group, suggesting age selection. Estimates of total diversity from one million sequenced T cells were regarded as lower bounds and underestimates. A strong correlation was found between observed TCR beta diversity and the percentage of naive T cells measured by flow cytometry. The CMV infection status of donors was not known, potentially confounding age-related changes in expanded clonotypes.

Systemically healthy Caucasian individuals from Russia, around 39 in total and aged about 6 to 100 years, were included as donors. Each donor gave about 10 milliliters of peripheral blood, drawn into EDTA-treated Vacutainer tubes. Ficoll-Paque density-gradient centrifugation was used to isolate PBMCs, with at least 6.5 million per sample. Total RNA was extracted from PBMCs with Trizol reagent, with at least 6 micrograms obtained per sample. Naive CD45RAhigh/CD27high T cell percentages were measured by flow cytometry on a PBMC aliquot from every donor. At least ten counts were recorded for this clonotype. The antigen this receptor binds is unknown. It has no much larger one-base neighbor in the sample; base qualities were not kept. Sequences SGHNT (CDR1) and YYREEE (CDR2) are obtained from the germline V gene (reference sequence). V drops 4 bases and J drops 2 bases, leaving 7 bases in between. Inclusive of the bounding cysteine and phenylalanine, the CDR3 is 13 residues long. Just CDR3 DNA is preserved here, 39 bases in frame from base 1.

Libraries were made using 5' RACE. The data were produced on an Illumina HiSeq 2500. A second PCR of about 7 to 12 cycles was run with a J-beta primer mix and a sample-barcoded 5' primer. A template-switch 5' adaptor carrying 12 random nucleotides introduced a unique molecular identifier onto each TCR beta cDNA molecule. At least 3 million CDR3-containing paired-end reads were obtained from each sample. The Mint cDNA synthesis kit, primed by a TRBC-specific oligonucleotide, was used to synthesize first-strand cDNA from all RNA. Following uracil-DNA glycosylase treatment, all cDNA underwent a first 18-cycle PCR with the universal primers M1SS and BC2_uni_R. In the original analysis: Each sample was normalized by randomly selecting 1 million high-quality reads, each carrying a distinct molecular identifier. Reads sharing molecular identifiers were discarded rather than binned into consensus sequences. MiTCR, with a Q25 quality threshold and the strictest error-elimination algorithm, was used for CDR3 identification, clonotype clustering and error correction. A nonparametric unseen species model using Euler transformation provided a lower-bound estimate of total TCR beta diversity. Using fastp trimming at Q25 and MiXCR clonotype assembly, TCRdb reanalyzed the public sequencing data and kept in-frame beta chains. Each record represents a unique CDR3 protein, reported with the most common genes and DNA among its rows. What appears here as the V and J calls and clone size reflects TCRdb's work, not the paper's. For this sample the table gives 550,000 to 800,000 distinct CDR3 sequences, of which around 32% were detected only once. Of the sample, 15% falls within the top ten clones.

This clonotype was sampled from an elderly woman in good health. Donor details come from another sample of the same person, matched by shared clones. Rearrangement joined TRBV5-4 to TRBJ2-1; the D segment may tentatively be TRBD1 or TRBD2, each giving 5 matched bases. The sample taken for sequencing was blood. The CDR3 reads as follows: CASSRDAYNEQFF. The sequenced DNA is TGTGCCAGCAGCCGGGACGCCTACAATGAGCAGTTCTTC.